These T cell receptor beta chains were read from a single sample in a study of T cell repertoires in cytomegalovirus infection. TCRdb re-called the reads with MiXCR, one entry per CDR3 protein. The data hold about 130,000 distinct CDR3 sequences, with 7% to 9.5% observed a single time. What was sequenced was PBMCs. These receptors were obtained from a human donor in good health (CMV status not recorded). Some clones in this sample may be carry-over from other donors' samples. CDR3s include the opening cysteine and the closing phenylalanine or tryptophan. The D gene is left open where the match is weak. Sizes are listed as how often the clone was seen (once, few, many) or a class if it is expanded.

V	size	D	J	CDR3	DNA
TRBV18	many	-	TRBJ2-7	CASSPPPSAIPGYEQYF	TGTGCCAGCTCACCACCACCTTCAGCAATCCCTGGCTACGAGCAGTACTTC
TRBV7-2	many	-	TRBJ2-2	CASSLSRASLRSGELFF	TGTGCCAGCAGCTTATCCAGGGCTAGTCTTAGATCCGGGGAGCTGTTTTTT
TRBV7-7	many	-	TRBJ2-7	CASSLDIRDEQYF	TGTGCCAGCAGCTTAGACATTAGGGACGAGCAGTACTTC
TRBV4-2	many	TRBD1	TRBJ1-6	CASSQEGQANSPLHF	TGTGCCAGCAGCCAAGAGGGACAGGCGAATTCACCCCTCCACTTT
TRBV5-1	many	-	TRBJ2-3	CASSLVLRGGTDTQYF	TGCGCCAGCAGCTTGGTGCTGCGGGGAGGCACAGATACGCAGTATTTT
TRBV28	few	TRBD1	TRBJ1-1	CASSYQSGTALPGGTEAFF	TGTGCCAGCAGTTACCAATCCGGGACAGCACTCCCGGGGGGCACTGAAGCTTTCTTT
TRBV18	few	-	TRBJ1-6	CASSPRTSSYNSPLHF	TGTGCCAGCTCACCAAGGACCTCCTCCTATAATTCACCCCTCCACTTT
TRBV2	many	-	TRBJ2-7	CASSEATIEQYF	TGTGCCAGCAGTGAAGCCACAATCGAGCAGTACTTC
TRBV14	many	-	TRBJ2-7	CASSQVSYEQYF	TGTGCCAGCAGCCAAGTAAGCTACGAGCAGTACTTC
TRBV19	many	TRBD1	TRBJ1-1	CASRAGQGGTEAFF	TGTGCCAGTAGGGCGGGACAGGGAGGAACTGAAGCTTTCTTT